These T cell receptor beta chains were read from a single sample in a study of vaccination and CD4 T cells after COVID-19. Via MiXCR, TCRdb re-called the PCR reads, giving one row per CDR3 protein. The sample carries tens of thousands of distinct CDR3 sequences, about 62% recorded once. These receptors' antigens are unknown. Sample: CD4+ T cells from blood, cultured in vitro, taken before SARS-CoV-2 vaccination. These receptors all come from a human donor who received a COVID-19 vaccine. The CDR3 runs from the conserved cysteine through the conserved F or W. D genes are given only for firm matches. Clone size is stated in some rows and not others, as once, few, many or a class when expanded.

v_call,j_call,d_call,clone_size,cdr3_aa,cdr3_nt
TRBV12-3/TRBV12-4,TRBJ1-5,NA,NA,CASNLRGGNQPQHF,TGTGCCAGCAACCTCCGGGGCGGGAATCAGCCCCAGCATTTT
TRBV20-1,TRBJ2-5,NA,NA,CSARQGGETQYF,TGCAGTGCTAGACAGGGCGGGGAGACCCAGTACTTC
TRBV19,TRBJ1-6,NA,NA,CASRPLHYNSPLHF,TGTGCCAGTAGACCCCTTCACTATAATTCACCCCTCCACTTT
TRBV6-1,TRBJ2-7,TRBD1,NA,CASSRTGGGYEQYF,TGTGCCAGCAGTCGGACAGGGGGGGGGTACGAGCAGTACTTC
TRBV7-8,TRBJ2-7,NA,NA,CASSLRAGRPYEQYF,TGTGCCAGCAGCTTACGGGCAGGGCGTCCCTACGAGCAGTACTTC
TRBV6-1,TRBJ1-2,NA,few,CASSDRGIGGYTF,TGTGCCAGCAGTGATCGGGGGATCGGTGGCTACACCTTC
TRBV19,TRBJ2-3,NA,NA,CASSIADTQYF,TGTGCCAGTAGTATCGCAGATACGCAGTATTTT
TRBV6-2/TRBV6-3,TRBJ1-1,NA,NA,CASSTNKAHTEAFF,TGTGCCAGCAGTACGAACAAGGCGCACACTGAAGCTTTCTTT
TRBV19,TRBJ1-5,NA,few,CASSYSNQPQHF,TGTGCCAGTAGTTATAGCAATCAGCCCCAGCATTTT
TRBV20-1,TRBJ2-7,TRBD1,NA,CSARGGQGGSYEQYF,TGCAGTGCTAGGGGAGGACAGGGCGGCTCCTACGAGCAGTACTTC
TRBV20-1,TRBJ2-5,NA,once,CSARDRVVQTAQETQYF,TGCAGTGCTAGAGATAGGGTAGTCCAGACTGCACAAGAGACCCAGTACTTC
TRBV5-4,TRBJ2-5,TRBD1,NA,CASSQPTGGGETQYF,TGTGCCAGCAGCCAACCCACAGGGGGCGGAGAGACCCAGTACTTC
TRBV12-3/TRBV12-4,TRBJ1-1,NA,NA,CASIHRAGNTEAFF,TGTGCCAGCATTCACAGGGCCGGGAACACTGAAGCTTTCTTT
TRBV27,TRBJ1-6,NA,NA,CASSLRLNTEINNSPLRF,TGTGCCAGCAGTTTAAGGCTGAACACCGAAATCAATAATTCACCCCTCCGCTTT
TRBV5-4,TRBJ1-4,NA,NA,CASSRGGTNEKLFF,TGTGCCAGCAGCCGAGGGGGAACTAATGAAAAACTGTTTTTT
TRBV19,TRBJ2-5,TRBD1,NA,CASSIDRGTETQYF,TGTGCCAGTAGTATCGACAGGGGAACAGAGACCCAGTACTTC
TRBV7-9,TRBJ2-2,NA,NA,CASSFSAGNTGELFF,TGTGCCAGCAGCTTTTCGGCAGGGAACACCGGGGAGCTGTTTTTT
TRBV7-9,TRBJ2-7,NA,NA,CASSRQGPTYEQYF,TGTGCCAGCAGCCGGCAGGGCCCAACATACGAGCAGTACTTC
TRBV6-5,TRBJ1-1,NA,few,CASSSVLNTEAFF,TGTGCCAGCAGTTCCGTATTGAACACTGAAGCTTTCTTT
TRBV21-1,TRBJ2-5,NA,NA,CASSKVGWEGWPQETQYF,TGTGCCAGCAGCAAAGTGGGGTGGGAGGGGTGGCCCCAAGAGACCCAGTACTTC
TRBV20-1,TRBJ1-4,TRBD1,NA,CSAREDDRGSEKLFF,TGCAGTGCTAGAGAAGACGACAGGGGGTCTGAAAAACTGTTTTTT
TRBV20-1,TRBJ2-7,TRBD1,NA,CSARDTTGGSYEQYF,TGCAGTGCTAGGGATACGACAGGGGGCTCCTACGAGCAGTACTTC
TRBV20-1,TRBJ1-6,NA,NA,CSARGRARSPLHF,TGCAGTGCTAGAGGACGGGCCCGTTCACCCCTCCACTTT
TRBV10-1,TRBJ1-2,NA,NA,CASSEGADGYTF,TGCGCCAGCAGTGAGGGGGCAGACGGCTACACCTTC
TRBV20-1,TRBJ1-6,NA,few,CSASGRASDSPLHF,TGCAGTGCTAGCGGGAGGGCCAGCGATTCACCCCTCCACTTT
TRBV7-9,TRBJ2-3,NA,once,CASSSTGTDTQYF,TGTGCCAGCAGCTCAACAGGCACAGATACGCAGTATTTT
TRBV19,TRBJ2-2,TRBD2,NA,CASSRGLAGYATGELFF,TGTGCCAGTAGTAGGGGACTAGCGGGGTACGCCACCGGGGAGCTGTTTTTT
TRBV11-2,TRBJ2-5,TRBD2,once,CASTLRGSPQETQYF,TGTGCCAGCACCCTGCGGGGGTCCCCCCAAGAGACCCAGTACTTC
TRBV10-3,TRBJ2-5,NA,few,CASAPTQYQETQYF,TGTGCCAGTGCCCCGACCCAGTACCAAGAGACCCAGTACTTC
TRBV5-1,TRBJ1-1,TRBD1,once,CASSLQGGGTEAFF,TGCGCCAGCAGCCTACAGGGGGGCGGCACTGAAGCTTTCTTT
TRBV30,TRBJ1-1,NA,NA,CAWRGDRRNTEAFF,TGTGCCTGGAGGGGCGACAGGCGGAACACTGAAGCTTTCTTT
TRBV12-3/TRBV12-4,TRBJ1-1,NA,NA,CASSLRRTEAFF,TGTGCCAGCAGTTTACGCCGTACTGAAGCTTTCTTT
TRBV7-2,TRBJ1-2,NA,NA,CASSLSPNYGYTF,TGTGCCAGCAGCCTATCCCCTAACTATGGCTACACCTTC
TRBV20-1,TRBJ1-6,NA,few,CSARSAPLNNSPLHF,TGCAGTGCTAGAAGTGCACCCCTAAATAATTCACCCCTCCACTTT
TRBV2,TRBJ2-5,TRBD1,NA,CASKRTGELQETQYF,TGTGCCAGCAAAAGGACAGGAGAACTTCAAGAGACCCAGTACTTC
TRBV7-7,TRBJ2-3,NA,NA,CASSPADTSDTQYF,TGTGCCAGCAGTCCGGCGGACACTTCAGATACGCAGTATTTT
TRBV5-1,TRBJ1-1,NA,NA,CASSSGTTNTEAFF,TGCGCCAGCAGCTCCGGGACAACGAACACTGAAGCTTTCTTT
TRBV19,TRBJ2-5,TRBD1,NA,CASSSGTGGWETQYF,TGTGCCAGTAGCTCCGGGACAGGGGGCTGGGAGACCCAGTACTTC
TRBV21-1,TRBJ1-5,NA,NA,CASSKAGDYSNQPQHF,TGTGCCAGCAGCAAAGCAGGGGACTATAGCAATCAGCCCCAGCATTTT
TRBV20-1,TRBJ1-4,TRBD1,NA,CSARDLGQGHEKLFF,TGCAGTGCTAGAGATTTGGGACAGGGTCATGAAAAACTGTTTTTT
TRBV6-1,TRBJ2-2,NA,NA,CASSETRTSANTGELFF,TGTGCCAGCAGTGAAACCAGGACAAGCGCGAACACCGGGGAGCTGTTTTTT
TRBV23-1,TRBJ1-5,NA,few,CASSQDRQDSNQPQHF,TGCGCCAGCAGCCAAGATCGTCAGGATAGCAATCAGCCCCAGCATTTT
TRBV20-1,TRBJ2-7,TRBD2,NA,CSARPSGGRPREQYF,TGCAGTGCTAGGCCTAGCGGGGGTCGTCCTAGGGAGCAGTACTTC
TRBV19,TRBJ1-1,NA,once,CATQREGVVVRTEAFF,TGTGCCACCCAACGGGAGGGTGTCGTTGTGAGGACTGAAGCTTTCTTT
TRBV6-1,TRBJ2-1,TRBD1,NA,CASSVDRATYNEQFF,TGTGCCAGCAGTGTTGACAGGGCAACCTACAATGAGCAGTTCTTC
TRBV21-1,TRBJ2-5,NA,NA,CASSKVLAGGVETQYF,TGTGCCAGCAGCAAAGTTCTAGCGGGGGGGGTTGAGACCCAGTACTTC
TRBV6-2/TRBV6-3,TRBJ2-3,NA,NA,CATRSKRLPHTDTQYF,TGTGCCACTCGATCAAAGCGGCTACCCCACACAGATACGCAGTATTTT
TRBV20-1,TRBJ2-2,NA,NA,CSARGGGPLETGRAGELFF,TGCAGTGCTAGAGGGGGGGGACCTCTGGAGACAGGGCGCGCCGGGGAGCTGTTTTTT
TRBV27,TRBJ2-3,NA,few,CASSLDPFSDTQYF,TGTGCCAGCAGTTTAGATCCTTTTTCAGATACGCAGTATTTT
TRBV20-1,TRBJ2-1,NA,NA,CSARRPGSYNEQFF,TGCAGTGCTCGCAGACCCGGCTCCTACAATGAGCAGTTCTTC
TRBV6-1,TRBJ1-2,NA,NA,CASSELGGGRVKGYTF,TGTGCCAGCAGTGAACTAGGGGGGGGCAGGGTGAAGGGCTACACCTTC
TRBV20-1,TRBJ1-1,NA,NA,CSARDQVGLSAFF,TGCAGTGCTAGAGATCAGGTTGGACTTTCGGCTTTCTTT
TRBV20-1,TRBJ1-5,NA,few,CSAMPEAGAGQPQHF,TGCAGTGCTATGCCAGAGGCAGGGGCCGGGCAGCCCCAGCATTTT
TRBV12-3/TRBV12-4,TRBJ1-6,TRBD1,NA,CASNRGGAGNSPLHF,TGTGCCAGCAACAGAGGGGGCGCAGGTAATTCACCCCTCCACTTT
TRBV6-1,TRBJ2-7,NA,NA,CASSALGINEQYF,TGTGCCAGCAGTGCTCTTGGGATTAACGAGCAGTACTTC
TRBV9,TRBJ1-1,NA,NA,CASSAWNTEAFF,TGTGCCAGCAGCGCCTGGAACACTGAAGCTTTCTTT
TRBV20-1,TRBJ2-7,NA,NA,CSARDWDTSSYEQYF,TGCAGTGCTCGAGATTGGGACACCAGCTCCTACGAGCAGTACTTC
TRBV27,TRBJ1-5,NA,few,CASSPAFAGTPNQPQHF,TGTGCCAGCAGTCCCGCGTTCGCCGGGACACCGAATCAGCCCCAGCATTTT
TRBV7-3,TRBJ1-1,NA,few,CASSLTQGSEAFF,TGTGCCAGCAGCTTAACTCAGGGCTCTGAAGCTTTCTTT
TRBV30,TRBJ1-3,TRBD1,once,CAWGGQSGNTIYF,TGTGCCTGGGGGGGACAGTCTGGAAACACCATATATTTT